This T cell receptor (beta chain) was identified during a study of vaccination effects on CD4 cells after COVID-19 (dated by TCRdb to between 2020 and 2023). About the full investigation: Each participant got two doses of an mRNA SARS-CoV-2 vaccine, either BNT162b2 or mRNA-1273. The Oncomine TCR Beta short-read assay on an Illumina iSeq 100 was used to sequence cultures from other donors in the study. SARS-CoV-2 spike-specific CD4+ TCR repertoires from before and after mRNA vaccination were compared in COVID-19 convalescent patients and in infection-naive vaccine recipients. Altogether, 10 COVID-19 convalescent patients and several SARS-CoV-2-naive healthy vaccine recipients made up the full study. In a couple of convalescent patients, pre-vaccine samples were collected 16 days and one week ahead of the first dose, 142 and 148 days after COVID-19 diagnosis. The paper as a whole reports these results and caveats: Both infection-induced and vaccine-induced clones contracted markedly at late post-vaccination timepoints, which is consistent with waning T cell responses. Only a small number of convalescent patients were included, and no early post-infection timepoints were available, which limited the study. In convalescent patients, the post-vaccine spike-reactive repertoire consisted mainly of new vaccine-induced clones, largely distinct from infection-induced clones.

After removal of 8 bases from V and 2 bases from J, the junction retains 14 bases not matched to a gene. The CDR3 goes from the cysteine to the phenylalanine over 16 residues. Solely the CDR3 DNA is kept, with 48 bases framed from the first base. Based on the germline V gene, the CDR1 and CDR2 sequences are MRHNA and SNTAGT. Receptors were amplified or captured by the immunoSEQ multiplex PCR assay. TCR beta CDR3 sequencing was performed on DNA from the cultured, isolated CD4+ T cells. The study's own analysis went as follows. Non-productive TCR sequences were discarded, and reads were trimmed to the CDR3 region, with only CDR3s of 7 or more amino acids retained. Antigen-specific clonotypes were identified using the MANAFEST web app by comparison of expansion in peptide wells against reference cultures. Positive clones required FDR<0.05 expansion versus reference and all other wells, odds ratio above 5, and frequency above 0.1% in two replicate wells. A clonotype was called cross-reactive if it was significantly expanded both in SARS-CoV-2 spike wells and in at least one common cold coronavirus spike condition. Levenshtein distance calculated with the stringdist R package was used to assess CDR3 similarity, and unrooted trees were constructed with ape in R 3.6.1. TCRdb limited this immuneACCESS table to in-frame rearrangements with V and J called. A share of clones is missing; checked studies link under half to unresolved V genes, and the rest is unexplained. V and J calls plus clone size are reproduced from that table; the DNA served to infer D and trimming. The table for this sample lists around 23,000 clones; 75% to 85% of them were counted only once. Roughly two fifths of the sample is held by the ten biggest clonotypes.

To note about this clone: Its specific antigen is unknown. Within one base of it there is no much larger clone, and no base qualities were kept.

In the ViraFEST assay, PBMC were stimulated with viral peptide pools, and antigen-specific CD4+ T cell clonotypes were then identified by expansion using TCR sequencing. After 10 days of culture, CD4+ T cells were isolated with the EasySep CD4+ T cell isolation kit. PCR-confirmed SARS-CoV-2 infection had occurred in convalescent patients between March and December 2020, before the Alpha, Beta and Delta variants emerged in the United States. Around 2.1 million PBMC per well were cultured with approximately 10 ug/ml peptides in IMDM containing roughly 5% human AB serum, 10 IU/ml IL-2 and gentamicin. On days 3 and 7, half of the culture medium was replaced with fresh IL-2-containing medium. Unless noted otherwise, every peptide stimulation condition was cultured in triplicate wells. Using Ficoll-Paque Plus gradient centrifugation, PBMC were separated from whole blood and then either used fresh or cryopreserved at -140C. The QIAamp micro DNA kit was used to extract genomic DNA from the cultured CD4+ T cells.

The TCR sequence derives from a human donor who had a prior SARS-CoV-2 infection. Sequencing was performed on CD4+ T cells from PBMCs cultured with a peptide pool, taken before COVID-19 vaccination. This chain is built from TRBV6-4 and TRBJ1-1, and 7 bases in between align with TRBD1. Here is the DNA: TGTGCCAGCGCAAAAAGACCGGGACAGCAAAACACTGAAGCTTTCTTT. Its coded protein is CASAKRPGQQNTEAFF.